These T cell receptor beta chains were read from a single sample in a study of Graves' ophthalmopathy and Graves' hyperthyroidism. In TCRdb, the multiplex PCR reads were re-called with MiXCR into one record per CDR3 protein. The repertoire holds approximately 640,000 distinct CDR3 sequences, roughly 39% seen once, with 3% to 3.5% in the top ten. The sequenced sample consisted of peripheral blood. The origin of the receptors is an adult man with Graves' ophthalmopathy. CDR3s include the opening cysteine and the closing phenylalanine or tryptophan. The order of the fields is V gene, D gene, J gene, clone size, CDR3 DNA, CDR3 protein. A D gene is named only where the DNA matches it firmly. Clone sizes are given selectively: once, few, many, or a class where the clone is expanded.

v_gene: TRBV29-1; d_gene: -; j_gene: TRBJ2-2; abundance: -; CDR3nt: TGCAGCAGTTACTCCGGGGTAACCGGGGAGCTGTTTTTT; CDR3aa: CSSYSGVTGELFF
v_gene: TRBV5-1; d_gene: -; j_gene: TRBJ2-5; abundance: few; CDR3nt: TGCGCCAGCAGCTTGGAGACGGGGGATCATCAAGAGACCCAGTACTTC; CDR3aa: CASSLETGDHQETQYF
v_gene: TRBV12-5; d_gene: TRBD2; j_gene: TRBJ2-5; abundance: few; CDR3nt: TGTGCTAGTGGTTTCGGGACTAGCGGGAGGGCCCATGAGACCCAGTACTTC; CDR3aa: CASGFGTSGRAHETQYF
v_gene: TRBV5-1; d_gene: -; j_gene: TRBJ1-1; abundance: few; CDR3nt: TGCGCCAGCAGCGCTGGCTTGGTGATGAACACTGAAGCTTTCTTT; CDR3aa: CASSAGLVMNTEAFF
v_gene: TRBV5-1; d_gene: TRBD1; j_gene: TRBJ2-2; abundance: -; CDR3nt: TGCGCCAGCAGCTTGCGCCAGGACAGGTGGCCCGGGGAGCTGTTTTTT; CDR3aa: CASSLRQDRWPGELFF
v_gene: TRBV2; d_gene: -; j_gene: TRBJ1-1; abundance: -; CDR3nt: TGTGCCAGCAGTGATCTGGGGGGCGCCACTGAAGCTTTCTTT; CDR3aa: CASSDLGGATEAFF
v_gene: TRBV24-1; d_gene: -; j_gene: TRBJ2-2; abundance: many; CDR3nt: TGTGCCACCAGTGGTAACGCAGGGATCAAGGGGACCGGGGAGCTGTTTTTT; CDR3aa: CATSGNAGIKGTGELFF
v_gene: TRBV2; d_gene: -; j_gene: TRBJ2-6; abundance: -; CDR3nt: TGTGCCAGCACTCCCGGGACTGGGGCCAACGTCCTGACTTTC; CDR3aa: CASTPGTGANVLTF
v_gene: TRBV19; d_gene: -; j_gene: TRBJ2-2; abundance: many; CDR3nt: TGTGCCAGTAGTATCTCGATGACCGGGGAGCTGTTTTTT; CDR3aa: CASSISMTGELFF
v_gene: TRBV7-9; d_gene: TRBD1; j_gene: TRBJ2-2; abundance: -; CDR3nt: TGCGCCAGCAGCCACCCGGGACAGGGAATCACCGGGGAGCTGTTTTTT; CDR3aa: CASSHPGQGITGELFF
v_gene: TRBV5-6; d_gene: -; j_gene: TRBJ2-1; abundance: few; CDR3nt: TGTGCCAGCAGCTTGGGGTTTGACTACAATGAGCAGTTCTTC; CDR3aa: CASSLGFDYNEQFF
v_gene: TRBV7-9; d_gene: TRBD1; j_gene: TRBJ1-2; abundance: many; CDR3nt: TGTGCCAGCAGCTTGACAGGGGTTCGGGGGACGCTCTATGGCTACACCTTC; CDR3aa: CASSLTGVRGTLYGYTF
v_gene: TRBV10-3; d_gene: -; j_gene: TRBJ2-7; abundance: -; CDR3nt: TGTGCCATCAGTGAGTCGCGAGAACTTACCAGAACCAAAAACTCCTACGAGCAGTACTTC; CDR3aa: CAISESRELTRTKNSYEQYF
v_gene: TRBV5-1; d_gene: -; j_gene: TRBJ2-5; abundance: many; CDR3nt: TGCGCCAGCGCAAGGGACACGTGGTACCAAGAGACCCAGTACTTC; CDR3aa: CASARDTWYQETQYF
v_gene: TRBV11-1; d_gene: TRBD1; j_gene: TRBJ2-1; abundance: -; CDR3nt: TGTGCCAGCAGCTTAGTGGGGACAGGTCTGTCCGAGAACAACAATGAGCAGTTCTTC; CDR3aa: CASSLVGTGLSENNNEQFF
v_gene: TRBV5-1; d_gene: -; j_gene: TRBJ2-5; abundance: few; CDR3nt: TGCGCCAGCAGCTTGGGTCTTACAATCAACGAAGAGACCCAGTACTTC; CDR3aa: CASSLGLTINEETQYF
v_gene: TRBV10-3; d_gene: -; j_gene: TRBJ1-4; abundance: many; CDR3nt: TGTGCCACGTCAAGTGCAACTAATGAAAAACTGTTTTTT; CDR3aa: CATSSATNEKLFF
v_gene: TRBV7-3; d_gene: -; j_gene: TRBJ2-5; abundance: many; CDR3nt: TGTGCCAGCAGCCCAATGGGGGGTTGGGAGACCCAGTACTTC; CDR3aa: CASSPMGGWETQYF
v_gene: TRBV9; d_gene: TRBD1; j_gene: TRBJ1-4; abundance: many; CDR3nt: TGTGCCAGCAGCGGAGGGGGCTTGGCTAATGAAAAACTGTTTTTT; CDR3aa: CASSGGGLANEKLFF
v_gene: TRBV7-8; d_gene: -; j_gene: TRBJ2-7; abundance: -; CDR3nt: TGTGCCAGCAGGTTATTCAGGGCAGCCTCCGACTACGAGCAGTACTTC; CDR3aa: CASRLFRAASDYEQYF
v_gene: TRBV19; d_gene: -; j_gene: TRBJ2-7; abundance: -; CDR3nt: TGTGCCAGTGCCCGGACCGTCTCCTACGAGCAGTACTTC; CDR3aa: CASARTVSYEQYF
v_gene: TRBV12-3/TRBV12-4; d_gene: -; j_gene: TRBJ2-2; abundance: many; CDR3nt: TGTGCCAGCAGTCCAGGGTACGGGGAGCTGTTTTTT; CDR3aa: CASSPGYGELFF
v_gene: TRBV12-3/TRBV12-4; d_gene: -; j_gene: TRBJ1-5; abundance: -; CDR3nt: TGTGCCAGCAGCCAAGACATAACTAGCAATCAGCCCCAGCATTTT; CDR3aa: CASSQDITSNQPQHF
v_gene: TRBV6-5; d_gene: -; j_gene: TRBJ1-1; abundance: few; CDR3nt: TGTGCCAGCAGTTATCAGCGAATGAACACTGAAGCTTTCTTT; CDR3aa: CASSYQRMNTEAFF
v_gene: TRBV10-3; d_gene: -; j_gene: TRBJ1-4; abundance: many; CDR3nt: TGTGCCAGCAGTGGCGGATTTGGGAATGAAAAACTGTTTTTT; CDR3aa: CASSGGFGNEKLFF
v_gene: TRBV19; d_gene: -; j_gene: TRBJ1-1; abundance: -; CDR3nt: TGTGCCAGTAACTCGGGACAATCGAACACTGAAGCTTTCTTT; CDR3aa: CASNSGQSNTEAFF
v_gene: TRBV20-1; d_gene: TRBD2; j_gene: TRBJ2-7; abundance: many; CDR3nt: TGCAGTGCTAGTCTTCTAGCGGGTACCTACGAGCAGTACTTC; CDR3aa: CSASLLAGTYEQYF
v_gene: TRBV14; d_gene: -; j_gene: TRBJ2-5; abundance: many; CDR3nt: TGTGCCAGCAGCCTCAGGACATCGTGGGGCCAGTACTTC; CDR3aa: CASSLRTSWGQYF
v_gene: TRBV19; d_gene: -; j_gene: TRBJ1-5; abundance: many; CDR3nt: TGTGCCAGTAGTATGAGTCAGCACAATCAGCCCCAGCATTTT; CDR3aa: CASSMSQHNQPQHF
v_gene: TRBV10-3; d_gene: TRBD1; j_gene: TRBJ1-1; abundance: -; CDR3nt: TGTGCCAGCAGTTACGACAGGGGGGTCACTGAAGCTTTCTTT; CDR3aa: CASSYDRGVTEAFF
v_gene: TRBV29-1; d_gene: -; j_gene: TRBJ1-1; abundance: many; CDR3nt: TGCAGCGTTGTGTCAGGGTCCACTGAAGCTTTCTTT; CDR3aa: CSVVSGSTEAFF
v_gene: TRBV7-3; d_gene: TRBD1; j_gene: TRBJ2-7; abundance: many; CDR3nt: TGTGCCAGCAGCCAGCCCCCGGGACAGCCTTACGAGCAGTACTTC; CDR3aa: CASSQPPGQPYEQYF
v_gene: TRBV20-1; d_gene: -; j_gene: TRBJ2-7; abundance: many; CDR3nt: TGCAGTGCTAGGACAGAAACCTACGAGCAGTACTTC; CDR3aa: CSARTETYEQYF
v_gene: TRBV10-3; d_gene: -; j_gene: TRBJ1-1; abundance: many; CDR3nt: TGTGCCATCAGTGAGAAGCAGGGCCTGGGGGCTGAAGCTTTCTTT; CDR3aa: CAISEKQGLGAEAFF
v_gene: TRBV7-9; d_gene: -; j_gene: TRBJ1-2; abundance: -; CDR3nt: TGTGCCAGCAGCCCACAGGAGGGGACCACGTATGGCTACACCTTC; CDR3aa: CASSPQEGTTYGYTF
v_gene: TRBV10-3; d_gene: -; j_gene: TRBJ2-2; abundance: -; CDR3nt: TGTGCCATCAGTTACTCGTTTTGGAGGGAGCTGTTTTTT; CDR3aa: CAISYSFWRELFF
v_gene: TRBV7-8; d_gene: -; j_gene: TRBJ1-6; abundance: -; CDR3nt: TGTGCCATCAGCTTGGACGGAGAAGGACCCCTCCACTTT; CDR3aa: CAISLDGEGPLHF
v_gene: TRBV7-9; d_gene: TRBD2; j_gene: TRBJ2-7; abundance: many; CDR3nt: TGTGCCAGCAGCCCATCTTCGAGTCTGGCTAGCGGGAGGGCCCACGAGCAGTACTTC; CDR3aa: CASSPSSSLASGRAHEQYF
v_gene: TRBV2; d_gene: -; j_gene: TRBJ2-5; abundance: few; CDR3nt: TGTGCCAGCAGTTACCCGGCCAGCGGGGCAGGGGGAAAAGAGACCCAGTACTTC; CDR3aa: CASSYPASGAGGKETQYF
v_gene: TRBV19; d_gene: -; j_gene: TRBJ1-5; abundance: many; CDR3nt: TGTGCCAGTAGTTCCTCAGGGGTGACGAGTCAGCCCCAGCATTTT; CDR3aa: CASSSSGVTSQPQHF
v_gene: TRBV19; d_gene: -; j_gene: TRBJ2-7; abundance: -; CDR3nt: TGTGCCAGTAGTTTCGGCCCCGTCTCCTACGAGCAGTACTTC; CDR3aa: CASSFGPVSYEQYF
v_gene: TRBV7-2; d_gene: TRBD2; j_gene: TRBJ2-5; abundance: many; CDR3nt: TGTGCCAGCTCTCGCGGGGGGCTAGCGGGGGGGCGGGGAGAGACCCAGTACTTC; CDR3aa: CASSRGGLAGGRGETQYF
v_gene: TRBV4-1; d_gene: TRBD2; j_gene: TRBJ2-7; abundance: few; CDR3nt: TGCGCCAGCAGCCAGAGCGGGGGGGGTTCCTACGAGCAGTACTTC; CDR3aa: CASSQSGGGSYEQYF
v_gene: TRBV10-3; d_gene: -; j_gene: TRBJ1-1; abundance: -; CDR3nt: TGTGCCTCTAAAGCGGGGTTGAACACTGAAGCTTTCTTT; CDR3aa: CASKAGLNTEAFF
v_gene: TRBV7-9; d_gene: -; j_gene: TRBJ2-3; abundance: -; CDR3nt: TGTGCCAGCTTCGTGGGGGTTTTT; CDR3aa: CASFVGVF
v_gene: TRBV5-1; d_gene: -; j_gene: TRBJ1-5; abundance: -; CDR3nt: TGTGTCAGCAGCTTGTTCCGGAATCGAAATCAGCCCCAGCATTTT; CDR3aa: CVSSLFRNRNQPQHF